This T cell receptor (beta chain) was identified in a study of T cell responses to AZD1222 COVID-19 vaccine. Study outcomes and limitations: The sample set comprised mostly white British donors with more females, and clonal diversity was possibly underestimated. Just a handful of AZD1222 recipients were seropositive at baseline.

Pooling was applied to second doses at about 4 or about 12 weeks. The CDR3 is 18 amino acids. The germline V gene encodes CDR1 MNHEY and CDR2 SVGEGT. The ends were cut back, 2 bases at V and 0 bases at J, with 18 bases in the middle. As regards this clone: The antigen is not known.

TCRdb keeps only in-frame clones here, not all; method: immunoSEQ multiplex PCR. Among about 86,000 clones listed, approximately 89% were seen once. The chain couples TRBV6-2 or TRBV6-3 to TRBJ2-3, with D possibly being TRBD2 (7 bases). The receptor's source is an adult who received the AZD1222 COVID-19 vaccine. The material sequenced was peripheral blood, taken 28 days after the second AZD1222 dose. The CDR3 loop reads CASSYDAGAGTSTDTQYF. CDR3 bases: TGTGCCAGCAGTTACGATGCGGGGGCCGGTACTAGCACAGATACGCAGTATTTT.